The 26 T cell receptor beta chains presented below share a single source sample, sequenced in a study of PD-1 blockade in classical Hodgkin lymphoma (dated by TCRdb to the early 2020s). The receptor library was made with the immunoSEQ multiplex PCR assay. This is the immuneACCESS table as TCRdb keeps it, with only in-frame sequences that have V and J called. A part of the clones is gone; compared with another copy, unresolved V genes explain less than half, and the rest is unexplained. The sample table records more than 90,000 clones; more than 85% of these occur just once. About 6.1% of the sample belongs to the ten largest clones. The sample's time point, from its label and the paper: cycle 2 day 1 (C2D1) of nivolumab. Every trial patient had relapsed after autologous stem cell transplantation, and cohorts A, B and C differed in prior brentuximab vedotin exposure. The specimen comprised peripheral blood mononuclear cells (PBMCs), sampled before the second cycle of nivolumab. All receptors derive from a human donor with classical Hodgkin lymphoma.

This sequence joins TRBV2 and TRBJ2-3; D perhaps matches TRBD1 (6 bases). The CDR3 totals 16 residues. Germline V lookup: CDR1 SNHLY, CDR2 FYNNEI. Deletions cut 6 bases from V and 3 bases from J, with 19 bases between. DNA of the CDR3: TGTGCCAGCAGGGACGGCGGGTTGGGACAAACAGATACGCAGTATTTT. Translation gives CASRDGGLGQTDTQYF.

The gene calls are TRBV5-8 and TRBJ2-7; 8 bases are a match to TRBD1. The CDR3 spans 14 residues. Germline V gene lookup returns CDR1 SGHTS and CDR2 YDEGEE. Trimming took 3 bases from V and 4 from J; bases not matched to a gene: 6. DNA of the CDR3: TGTGCCAGCAGCTCCAGGGGGCGCAAGTACGAGCAGTACTTC. Protein sequence: CASSSRGRKYEQYF.

This clone was observed a few times. V gene TRBV7-2 combines with J gene TRBJ2-2; 8 nucleotides line up with TRBD1. The V gene end was trimmed by 6 bases and the J gene end by 4 bases; junction bases not matched to a gene: 4. The germline V gene has CDR1 SGHTA and CDR2 FQGNSA. The CDR3 contains 14 residues. The CDR3 DNA sequence: TGTGCCAGCAGATGGGACAGGTCCACCGGGGAGCTGTTTTTT. Its protein product is CASRWDRSTGELFF.

The V and J genes are TRBV12-5 and TRBJ1-2, with 12 positions matching TRBD1. Unmatched junction bases numbered 4, after V lost 5 bases and J lost 6 bases. Germline CDR1 and CDR2: LGHNT and FRNRAP. CDR3 size: 14 residues. Here the CDR3 DNA reads TGTGCTAGTGGTACGGGACAGGGGGCCGATGGCTACACCTTC. It specifies CASGTGQGADGYTF. Looking up the rest from reference TRBV12-5 and TRBJ1-2 gives the full variable domain: DARVTQTPRHKVTEMGQEVTMRCQPILGHNTVFWYRQTMMQGLELLAYFRNRAPLDDSGMPKDRFSAEMPDATLATLKIQPSEPRDSAVYFCASGTGQGADGYTFGSGTRLTVV.

The CDR3 DNA follows: TGTGCCAGCAGCCGAACCGAGCAGGTATCTGAAGCTTTCTTT. This codes for CASSRTEQVSEAFF. The rearrangement uses TRBV16 and TRBJ1-1; D gene uncertain. Trimming took off 4 bases at V and 6 bases at J, with 15 bases between the two ends. Per the germline V gene, CDR1 is KGHSY and CDR2 is FQNENV. The CDR3 runs to 14 residues.

The J gene is TRBJ1-1, the V gene TRBV9, with 8 bases lining up with TRBD1. The junction had 5 bases not matched to a gene; V was cut back by 3 bases and J by 1 base. CDR1 and CDR2 (germline): SGDLS, YYNGEE. The CDR3 length is 15 residues. For the CDR3, the DNA is TGTGCCAGCAGCGGAGGGGGACAGGCGAACACTGAAGCTTTCTTT. It translates to CASSGGGQANTEAFF. Combining the CDR3 with reference TRBV9 and TRBJ1-1 gives the whole variable domain DSGVTQTPKHLITATGQRVTLRCSPRSGDLSVYWYQQSLDQGLQFLIQYYNGEERAKGNILERFSAQQFPDLHSELNLSSLELGDSALYFCASSGGGQANTEAFFGQGTRLTVV.

Written as DNA, the CDR3 is TGTGCCAGCAGTCTAGAGACTCGGACGGCTAACTATGGCTACACCTTC. Translated, it gives CASSLETRTANYGYTF. The chain links TRBV28 to TRBJ1-2, with D uncertain. Germline V lookup: CDR1 MDHEN, CDR2 SYDVKM. This CDR3 is built from 16 residues. Deletions cut 5 bases from V and 0 bases from J, with 16 bases between.

This rearrangement joins TRBV30 to TRBJ1-4; 7 bases map to TRBD1. Germline V lookup: CDR1 GTSNPN, CDR2 SVGIG (reference sequence). V was clipped by 3 bases and J by 5 bases; unmatched bases: 6. This CDR3 comprises 14 residues. The CDR3 reads CAWSEGQENEKLFF. As DNA, the CDR3 is TGTGCCTGGAGCGAAGGACAGGAAAATGAAAAACTGTTTTTT.

V and J are TRBV4-2 and TRBJ1-5; tentatively, D is TRBD1 (6 bases). CDR3 size: 18 residues. CDR1 is LGHNA and CDR2 is YNFKEQ in the germline V gene. V was pared by 0 bases and J by 7 bases, with 22 bases between. CDR3 sequence (DNA): TGTGCCAGCAGCCAAGATAAAGCCGGTGGGGGGCTGGGGCAGCCCCAGCATTTT. This gives the protein CASSQDKAGGGLGQPQHF.

The V and J genes are TRBV11-2 and TRBJ1-5; the match to TRBD1 covers 9 bases. Losses at the gene ends were 5 bases for V and 4 bases for J; bases not matched to a gene: 9. The CDR3 contains 16 residues. Per the germline V gene, CDR1 is SGHAT and CDR2 is FQNNGV. The CDR3 loop is CASSVGTGILNQPQHF. Written as DNA, the CDR3 is TGTGCCAGCAGCGTAGGGACAGGGATTTTGAATCAGCCCCAGCATTTT.

J is TRBJ1-4 and V is TRBV7-2; no clear D. The CDR3 is 15 residues long. The V end lost 1 base, the J end lost 8 bases, and 14 bases lay between the germline ends. CDR1 and CDR2 (germline): SGHTA, FQGNSA. CDR3 sequence (DNA): TGTGCCAGCAGCTTAGTGGCAGGATGGGAGGAAAAACTGTTTTTT. This encodes CASSLVAGWEEKLFF.

The chain joins TRBV27 to TRBJ1-1; 7 nucleotides match TRBD1. This CDR3 is built from 16 residues. CDR1 is MNHEY, CDR2 SMNVEV, per germline (reference sequence). Trimming removed 6 bases from V and 1 base from J; junction bases left unmatched: 11. The CDR3 nucleotides read TGTGCCAGCAGGAGTACAGGGGTAGGGGCGAACACTGAAGCTTTCTTT. Amino acids: CASRSTGVGANTEAFF.

The chain has TRBV30 and TRBJ2-3; no firm D call. V was pared by 0 bases and J by 3 bases, with 19 bases between. The length of the CDR3 is 17 residues. Germline values: CDR1 GTSNPN, CDR2 SVGIG (reference sequence). This chain's CDR3 is CAWSVTLPGLGTDTQYF. Written as DNA, the CDR3 is TGTGCCTGGAGTGTCACCCTTCCGGGCCTAGGTACAGATACGCAGTATTTT.

The chain recombines TRBV7-3 with TRBJ1-1; the D gene is possibly TRBD1 (6 bases). V gave up 8 bases and J gave up 3 bases, with 13 bases separating them. Looked up from germline, CDR1 is SGHTA and CDR2 is FQGTGA. The CDR3 loop spans 13 amino acids. CDR3 in amino acids: CASSRGWDTEAFF. The CDR3 nucleotides are TGTGCCAGCTCCAGGGGATGGGACACTGAAGCTTTCTTT.

In DNA, the CDR3 is TGTGCCAGCAGCTTAGGAGTCCCAGAGACCCAGTACTTC. Its protein is CASSLGVPETQYF. The chain recombines TRBV11-3 with TRBJ2-5, with D uncertain. Per the germline V gene, CDR1 is SGHNT and CDR2 is YENEEA. V lost 1 base to trimming and J lost 4 bases, with 7 bases between them. The CDR3 has 13 residues.

This chain uses TRBV5-3 with TRBJ2-3, with 8 bases lining up with TRBD1. TRBV5-3 is marked as an open reading frame, function uncertain. CDR3 length: 17 amino acids. J was trimmed by 3 bases and V by 2 bases; bases with no gene match: 11. The CDR3 region has the DNA TGTGCCAGAAGCTTTTGGGACCGGGACAGGTTAACAGATACGCAGTATTTT. Translating gives CARSFWDRDRLTDTQYF.

This clone has only one observation. The V and J genes are TRBV2 and TRBJ1-3; D is unclear. The CDR3 is 15 amino acids. Trimming cost V 7 bases and J 0 bases, with 13 bases left between them. In germline, CDR1 is SNHLY, CDR2 FYNNEI. This CDR3 is CASILTAPSGNTIYF. In DNA, the CDR3 is TGTGCCAGCATTCTTACAGCTCCCTCTGGAAACACCATATATTTT.

This chain connects TRBV28 to TRBJ1-5; D perhaps matches TRBD1 (6 bases). This CDR3 has 21 amino acids. Trimming cost V 3 bases and J 0 bases, with 27 bases left between them. Germline-derived CDR1 and CDR2 are MDHEN and SYDVKM. CDR3 in amino acids: CASSFPHSRTEITYSNQPQHF. Written as DNA, the CDR3 is TGTGCCAGCAGTTTCCCCCACTCACGGACAGAAATAACTTATAGCAATCAGCCCCAGCATTTT.

The rearrangement uses TRBV7-2 and TRBJ1-2; D is undetermined. Trimming left V 7 bases short and J 0 bases short, with 12 bases between. This CDR3 region has 14 residues. The germline V gene has CDR1 SGHTA and CDR2 FQGNSA. CDR3 sequence: CASTTVGSNYGYTF. The CDR3 nucleotides are TGTGCCAGCACCACGGTGGGCTCTAACTATGGCTACACCTTC.

This clone was recorded only once. The rearrangement links TRBV30 to TRBJ2-2; 9 positions match TRBD2. Germline V gene lookup returns CDR1 GTSNPN and CDR2 SVGIG (reference sequence). V dropped 0 bases and J dropped 3; count of bases not matched to a gene: 2. The CDR3 runs to 15 residues. CDR3 in amino acids: CAWSVLAGDTGELFF. CDR3 DNA: TGTGCCTGGAGTGTACTAGCGGGTGACACCGGGGAGCTGTTTTTT.

The chain has TRBV6-5 and TRBJ1-1; no clear D gene. V was shortened by 0 bases and J by 1 base, with 6 bases between the two germline ends. The CDR3 is 14 residues long. Germline CDR1 reads MNHEY; CDR2 reads SVGAGI. CDR3 region: CASSYSSRNTEAFF. The CDR3 DNA reads as TGTGCCAGCAGTTACTCGTCCAGGAACACTGAAGCTTTCTTT.

This chain uses TRBV5-1 with TRBJ1-2; D perhaps matches TRBD1 (5 bases). Trimming took 5 bases from V and 8 from J, leaving 19 bases between them. The length of the CDR3 is 14 residues. CDR1 and CDR2 from the germline V gene are SGHRS and YFSETQ. The CDR3 is CASRQDSVFPGYTF. The CDR3 DNA follows: TGCGCCAGCAGACAGGATTCAGTCTTTCCCGGCTACACCTTC.

This clone appeared once. The chain links TRBV9 to TRBJ2-5; 9 bases are a match to TRBD2. Germline V CDR1 and CDR2: SGDLS, YYNGEE. The V segment lost 0 bases and the J segment 5 bases; nucleotides outside the gene matches: 11. This CDR3 is built from 17 residues. The CDR3 DNA reads as TGTGCCAGCAGCGTAGGGGTTAGGCGGGGGGGAACTGAGACCCAGTACTTC. Translation gives CASSVGVRRGGTETQYF.

This sequence joins TRBV5-6 and TRBJ1-1; D unresolved. The germline V gene has CDR1 SGHDT and CDR2 YYEEEE. CDR3 length: 12 amino acids. V was cut by 0 bases and J by 4 bases, with 4 bases left in between. This CDR3 reads CASSLVSTEAFF. CDR3 bases: TGTGCCAGCAGCTTGGTGAGCACTGAAGCTTTCTTT.

The CDR3 is CASSPGTGVANYGYTF. CDR3 nucleotides: TGTGCCAGCAGCCCAGGGACAGGGGTCGCGAACTATGGCTACACCTTC. The chain links TRBV5-6 to TRBJ1-2; 10 bases agree with TRBD1. With V trimmed by 4 bases and J by 2 bases, 8 bases remained unmatched. In germline, CDR1 is SGHDT, CDR2 YYEEEE. The CDR3 runs 16 residues.

About this clone: This sample also contains other DNA sequences that code for the same CDR3. The chain is built from TRBV11-2 and TRBJ1-2; D remains ambiguous. The ends were cut back, 1 base at V and 2 bases at J, with 5 bases in the middle. CDR1 is SGHAT and CDR2 is FQNNGV in the germline V gene. The CDR3 runs 13 residues. The CDR3 DNA follows: TGTGCCAGCAGCTTAGGCGGGAACTATGGCTACACCTTC. It encodes CASSLGGNYGYTF.